This record concerns one T cell receptor beta chain sequence. Its antigen is not known. TCRdb ran MiXCR on the 5' RACE reads and lists one entry per CDR3 protein. The sample carries roughly 450,000 distinct CDR3 sequences, about 18% recorded once. Germline V CDR1 and CDR2: LNHDA, SQIVND (reference sequence). V gave up 3 bases and J gave up 1 base, with 16 bases separating them. This CDR3 contains 16 residues. The sample is drawn from a study of T-cell memory formation after mild COVID-19. General study findings and limits: The study found contracting CD4+ clones mainly in CM and EM and contracting CD8+ clones in EMRA. Second-wave clones reaching peak frequency on day 37 lacked confirmed SARS-CoV-2 specificity.

The sample consisted of PBMCs or a T cell subset sorted from them (not recorded which). The chain combines TRBV19 with TRBJ2-7, with D possibly TRBD2 on 7 matching bases. This clonotype was sampled from an adult woman who had mild COVID-19 (a few samples of this study predate the infection). Cell type and time point are not known. In DNA form, the CDR3 reads TGTGCCAGTAGTATGGGACGCGGGGGCGCTTCCTACGAGCAGTACTTC. Protein sequence: CASSMGRGGASYEQYF.